The 3 T cell receptor beta chains listed next were all sequenced from one sample in a study of tumor-infiltrating lymphocytes in primary liver carcinoma. With 400 to 550 ng total RNA as template and a constant-region primer, TCR beta cDNA was made. Three-round nested multiplex PCR performed with slightly modified ARM-PCR produced the TCR beta libraries. In the first two PCR rounds, TRBV1-TRBV30 forward primers were paired with a C-beta reverse primer, and each round lasted roughly 9 cycles. TCRdb itself ran the multiplex PCR reads through MiXCR, one entry per CDR3 protein. The sample records some 320,000 distinct CDR3 sequences, 65% being singletons. Germline DNA was also extracted, with blood RNA taken from unsorted whole blood. Sequencing was carried out using peripheral blood. These receptors all stem from a man aged 35-49 years with primary liver carcinoma and hepatitis B virus infection.

This clonotype occurred many times. The CDR3 DNA reads as TGCAGCGCCCAGGGTCGGCCAGAAAATGAAAAACTGTTTTTT. Translating it yields CSAQGRPENEKLFF. The chain has TRBV29-1 and TRBJ1-4; D perhaps matches TRBD1 (5 bases). Looked up from germline, CDR1 is SQVTM and CDR2 is ANQGSEA. CDR3 size: 14 residues. The V and J ends lost 7 bases and 5 bases respectively, with 17 bases between them.

V gene TRBV27 combines with J gene TRBJ2-1; 8 bases are shared with TRBD2. The CDR3 has 15 residues. Unmatched junction bases numbered 4, after V lost 6 bases and J lost 0 bases. CDR1 is MNHEY, CDR2 SMNVEV, per germline (reference sequence). The CDR3 DNA follows: TGTGCCAGCAGCCTAGCGGGCTTCTCCTACAATGAGCAGTTCTTC. Amino acids: CASSLAGFSYNEQFF.

This clonotype is a singleton in its sample. A much more abundant neighbour one base away suggests this may be a read error. This likely comes from a read error, as the CDR3 has no conserved phenylalanine or tryptophan at its end. The chain employs TRBV12-3 or TRBV12-4 and TRBJ1-5; D might be TRBD1 (6 bases). The V and J ends lost 6 bases and 4 bases respectively, with 16 bases between them. The length of the CDR3 is 15 residues. The chain's CDR3 is CASSLQGTFNQPQHY. CDR3 DNA: TGTGCCAGCAGCCTACAGGGAACATTTAATCAGCCCCAGCATTAT.